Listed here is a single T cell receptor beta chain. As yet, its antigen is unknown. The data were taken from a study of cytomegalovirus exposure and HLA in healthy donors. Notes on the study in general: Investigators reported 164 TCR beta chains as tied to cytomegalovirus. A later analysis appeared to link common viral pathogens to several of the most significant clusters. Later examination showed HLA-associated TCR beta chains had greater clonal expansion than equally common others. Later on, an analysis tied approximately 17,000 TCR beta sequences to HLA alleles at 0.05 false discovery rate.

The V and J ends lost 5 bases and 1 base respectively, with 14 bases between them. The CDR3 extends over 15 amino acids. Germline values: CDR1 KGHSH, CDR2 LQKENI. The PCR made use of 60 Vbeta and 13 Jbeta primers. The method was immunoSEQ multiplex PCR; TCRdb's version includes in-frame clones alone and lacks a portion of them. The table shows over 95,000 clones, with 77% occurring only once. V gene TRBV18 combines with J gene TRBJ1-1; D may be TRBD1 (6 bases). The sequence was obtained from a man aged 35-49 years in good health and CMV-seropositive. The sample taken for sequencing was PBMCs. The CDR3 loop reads CASSLRGGQNTEAFF. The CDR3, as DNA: TGTGCCAGCTCATTACGAGGGGGACAGAACACTGAAGCTTTCTTT.